This T cell receptor beta chain derives from a study of shared clonotypes between healthy human individuals. The assay was immunoSEQ multiplex PCR, and TCRdb's table has in-frame clones only and misses some. The sample consists of hundreds of thousands of clones, about 74% of them appearing once. From germline, CDR1 is LNHDA and CDR2 SQIVND (reference sequence). There are 17 residues in the CDR3. Trimming took 11 bases from V and 1 from J; bases not matched to a gene: 19. The sample taken for sequencing was memory CD4+ T cells sorted from blood. Indicated subset: CD45RA-negative fraction. This sequence originates from a woman in her twenties or thirties in good health. V gene TRBV19 combines with J gene TRBJ1-2; 7 bases map to TRBD1. This chain's CDR3 is CAVGLKKQGPLNYGYTF. The CDR3 DNA reads TGTGCCGTCGGTCTGAAAAAACAGGGGCCCCTTAACTATGGCTACACCTTC.